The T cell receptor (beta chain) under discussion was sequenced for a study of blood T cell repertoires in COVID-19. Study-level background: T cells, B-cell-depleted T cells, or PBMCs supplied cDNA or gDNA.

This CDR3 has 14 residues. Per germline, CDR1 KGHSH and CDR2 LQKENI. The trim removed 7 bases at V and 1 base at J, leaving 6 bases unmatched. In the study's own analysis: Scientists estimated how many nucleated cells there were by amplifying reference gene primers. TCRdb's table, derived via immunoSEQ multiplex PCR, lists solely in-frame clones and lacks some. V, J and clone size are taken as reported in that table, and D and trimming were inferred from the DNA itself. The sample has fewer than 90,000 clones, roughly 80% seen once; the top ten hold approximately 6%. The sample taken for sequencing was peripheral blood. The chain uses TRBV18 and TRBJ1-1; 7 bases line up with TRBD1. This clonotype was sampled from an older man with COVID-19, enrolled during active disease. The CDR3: CASYPDRENTEAFF. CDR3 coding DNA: TGTGCCAGCTACCCCGACAGGGAGAACACTGAAGCTTTCTTT.